This T cell receptor (beta chain) derives from a study of shared clonotypes between healthy human individuals. Per germline, CDR1 SEHNR and CDR2 FQNEAQ (reference sequence). CDR3 length equals 15 residues. The V gene end was trimmed by 4 bases and the J gene end by 2 bases; junction bases not matched to a gene: 4. Clones were sequenced by immunoSEQ multiplex PCR, and TCRdb holds only the in-frame ones, with some missing. Here the sample spans some 2.3 million clones, more than 85% being singletons. Note on this clone: Antigen specificity is unknown.

Whole-study results and caveats: Richness estimates generally favored naive over memory subsets.

Partitioning of CD4+ cells yielded a CD45RA+ naive subset and a CD45RA-negative memory subset. This sequence was found in a man aged 18 to 30 in good health. Some clones in this sample may be carry-over from other donors' samples. The rearrangement joins TRBV7-9 to TRBJ2-5; 10 nucleotides agree with TRBD2. Source material: naive CD4+ T cells from PBMCs. This sample's subset: CD45RA+ positively selected. As DNA, the CDR3 is TGTGCCAGCAGCTCCGGGACTAGCGCGCAAGAGACCCAGTACTTC. It codes for CASSSGTSAQETQYF. The entire variable domain, with the rest obtained from reference TRBV7-9 and TRBJ2-5, is as follows: DTGVSQNPRHKITKRGQNVTFRCDPISEHNRLYWYRQTLGQGPEFLTYFQNEAQLEKSRLLSDRFSAERPKGSFSTLEIQRTEQGDSAMYLCASSSGTSAQETQYFGPGTRLLVL.